These T cell receptor beta chains were read from a single sample in a study of T cell responses to AZD1222 COVID-19 vaccine. Method: immunoSEQ multiplex PCR; TCRdb's copy keeps in-frame clones and lacks some. The sample consists of 100,000 to 150,000 clones, about 90% of them appearing once. The sample consisted of peripheral blood, taken on day 0 of AZD1222 vaccination. Source of these receptors: an adult in good health. The CDR3 runs from the conserved cysteine through the conserved F or W.

CDR3 protein	J gene	V gene
CATSRDAGGHQPQHF	TRBJ1-5	TRBV15
CAWSGSAGVEQYF	TRBJ2-7	TRBV30
CASSAHIDRTEAFF	TRBJ1-1	TRBV9
CASREDSHGYTF	TRBJ1-2	TRBV5-1
CAISESVTTNEKLFF	TRBJ1-4	TRBV10-3
CASSYGRGGANVLTF	TRBJ2-6	TRBV6-5
CASSLGAPQETQYF	TRBJ2-5	TRBV7-9
CATSPGTGGDQPQHF	TRBJ1-5	TRBV24-1
CASSVRAGYEAFF	TRBJ1-1	TRBV19
CAWKGTTSGDEKLFF	TRBJ1-4	TRBV30
CASSLTGGTYEQYF	TRBJ2-7	TRBV5-1
CASSQGSNGYTF	TRBJ1-2	TRBV3-1/TRBV3-2
CASSIKLGGLQPQHF	TRBJ1-5	TRBV27
CASSGGDYTEAFF	TRBJ1-1	TRBV19
CASSPRQGGQPQHF	TRBJ1-5	TRBV9
CASEYGGGTEAFF	TRBJ1-1	TRBV12-3/TRBV12-4
CASSLSRAYEQYF	TRBJ2-7	TRBV5-6
CASNNPENTEAFF	TRBJ1-1	TRBV25-1